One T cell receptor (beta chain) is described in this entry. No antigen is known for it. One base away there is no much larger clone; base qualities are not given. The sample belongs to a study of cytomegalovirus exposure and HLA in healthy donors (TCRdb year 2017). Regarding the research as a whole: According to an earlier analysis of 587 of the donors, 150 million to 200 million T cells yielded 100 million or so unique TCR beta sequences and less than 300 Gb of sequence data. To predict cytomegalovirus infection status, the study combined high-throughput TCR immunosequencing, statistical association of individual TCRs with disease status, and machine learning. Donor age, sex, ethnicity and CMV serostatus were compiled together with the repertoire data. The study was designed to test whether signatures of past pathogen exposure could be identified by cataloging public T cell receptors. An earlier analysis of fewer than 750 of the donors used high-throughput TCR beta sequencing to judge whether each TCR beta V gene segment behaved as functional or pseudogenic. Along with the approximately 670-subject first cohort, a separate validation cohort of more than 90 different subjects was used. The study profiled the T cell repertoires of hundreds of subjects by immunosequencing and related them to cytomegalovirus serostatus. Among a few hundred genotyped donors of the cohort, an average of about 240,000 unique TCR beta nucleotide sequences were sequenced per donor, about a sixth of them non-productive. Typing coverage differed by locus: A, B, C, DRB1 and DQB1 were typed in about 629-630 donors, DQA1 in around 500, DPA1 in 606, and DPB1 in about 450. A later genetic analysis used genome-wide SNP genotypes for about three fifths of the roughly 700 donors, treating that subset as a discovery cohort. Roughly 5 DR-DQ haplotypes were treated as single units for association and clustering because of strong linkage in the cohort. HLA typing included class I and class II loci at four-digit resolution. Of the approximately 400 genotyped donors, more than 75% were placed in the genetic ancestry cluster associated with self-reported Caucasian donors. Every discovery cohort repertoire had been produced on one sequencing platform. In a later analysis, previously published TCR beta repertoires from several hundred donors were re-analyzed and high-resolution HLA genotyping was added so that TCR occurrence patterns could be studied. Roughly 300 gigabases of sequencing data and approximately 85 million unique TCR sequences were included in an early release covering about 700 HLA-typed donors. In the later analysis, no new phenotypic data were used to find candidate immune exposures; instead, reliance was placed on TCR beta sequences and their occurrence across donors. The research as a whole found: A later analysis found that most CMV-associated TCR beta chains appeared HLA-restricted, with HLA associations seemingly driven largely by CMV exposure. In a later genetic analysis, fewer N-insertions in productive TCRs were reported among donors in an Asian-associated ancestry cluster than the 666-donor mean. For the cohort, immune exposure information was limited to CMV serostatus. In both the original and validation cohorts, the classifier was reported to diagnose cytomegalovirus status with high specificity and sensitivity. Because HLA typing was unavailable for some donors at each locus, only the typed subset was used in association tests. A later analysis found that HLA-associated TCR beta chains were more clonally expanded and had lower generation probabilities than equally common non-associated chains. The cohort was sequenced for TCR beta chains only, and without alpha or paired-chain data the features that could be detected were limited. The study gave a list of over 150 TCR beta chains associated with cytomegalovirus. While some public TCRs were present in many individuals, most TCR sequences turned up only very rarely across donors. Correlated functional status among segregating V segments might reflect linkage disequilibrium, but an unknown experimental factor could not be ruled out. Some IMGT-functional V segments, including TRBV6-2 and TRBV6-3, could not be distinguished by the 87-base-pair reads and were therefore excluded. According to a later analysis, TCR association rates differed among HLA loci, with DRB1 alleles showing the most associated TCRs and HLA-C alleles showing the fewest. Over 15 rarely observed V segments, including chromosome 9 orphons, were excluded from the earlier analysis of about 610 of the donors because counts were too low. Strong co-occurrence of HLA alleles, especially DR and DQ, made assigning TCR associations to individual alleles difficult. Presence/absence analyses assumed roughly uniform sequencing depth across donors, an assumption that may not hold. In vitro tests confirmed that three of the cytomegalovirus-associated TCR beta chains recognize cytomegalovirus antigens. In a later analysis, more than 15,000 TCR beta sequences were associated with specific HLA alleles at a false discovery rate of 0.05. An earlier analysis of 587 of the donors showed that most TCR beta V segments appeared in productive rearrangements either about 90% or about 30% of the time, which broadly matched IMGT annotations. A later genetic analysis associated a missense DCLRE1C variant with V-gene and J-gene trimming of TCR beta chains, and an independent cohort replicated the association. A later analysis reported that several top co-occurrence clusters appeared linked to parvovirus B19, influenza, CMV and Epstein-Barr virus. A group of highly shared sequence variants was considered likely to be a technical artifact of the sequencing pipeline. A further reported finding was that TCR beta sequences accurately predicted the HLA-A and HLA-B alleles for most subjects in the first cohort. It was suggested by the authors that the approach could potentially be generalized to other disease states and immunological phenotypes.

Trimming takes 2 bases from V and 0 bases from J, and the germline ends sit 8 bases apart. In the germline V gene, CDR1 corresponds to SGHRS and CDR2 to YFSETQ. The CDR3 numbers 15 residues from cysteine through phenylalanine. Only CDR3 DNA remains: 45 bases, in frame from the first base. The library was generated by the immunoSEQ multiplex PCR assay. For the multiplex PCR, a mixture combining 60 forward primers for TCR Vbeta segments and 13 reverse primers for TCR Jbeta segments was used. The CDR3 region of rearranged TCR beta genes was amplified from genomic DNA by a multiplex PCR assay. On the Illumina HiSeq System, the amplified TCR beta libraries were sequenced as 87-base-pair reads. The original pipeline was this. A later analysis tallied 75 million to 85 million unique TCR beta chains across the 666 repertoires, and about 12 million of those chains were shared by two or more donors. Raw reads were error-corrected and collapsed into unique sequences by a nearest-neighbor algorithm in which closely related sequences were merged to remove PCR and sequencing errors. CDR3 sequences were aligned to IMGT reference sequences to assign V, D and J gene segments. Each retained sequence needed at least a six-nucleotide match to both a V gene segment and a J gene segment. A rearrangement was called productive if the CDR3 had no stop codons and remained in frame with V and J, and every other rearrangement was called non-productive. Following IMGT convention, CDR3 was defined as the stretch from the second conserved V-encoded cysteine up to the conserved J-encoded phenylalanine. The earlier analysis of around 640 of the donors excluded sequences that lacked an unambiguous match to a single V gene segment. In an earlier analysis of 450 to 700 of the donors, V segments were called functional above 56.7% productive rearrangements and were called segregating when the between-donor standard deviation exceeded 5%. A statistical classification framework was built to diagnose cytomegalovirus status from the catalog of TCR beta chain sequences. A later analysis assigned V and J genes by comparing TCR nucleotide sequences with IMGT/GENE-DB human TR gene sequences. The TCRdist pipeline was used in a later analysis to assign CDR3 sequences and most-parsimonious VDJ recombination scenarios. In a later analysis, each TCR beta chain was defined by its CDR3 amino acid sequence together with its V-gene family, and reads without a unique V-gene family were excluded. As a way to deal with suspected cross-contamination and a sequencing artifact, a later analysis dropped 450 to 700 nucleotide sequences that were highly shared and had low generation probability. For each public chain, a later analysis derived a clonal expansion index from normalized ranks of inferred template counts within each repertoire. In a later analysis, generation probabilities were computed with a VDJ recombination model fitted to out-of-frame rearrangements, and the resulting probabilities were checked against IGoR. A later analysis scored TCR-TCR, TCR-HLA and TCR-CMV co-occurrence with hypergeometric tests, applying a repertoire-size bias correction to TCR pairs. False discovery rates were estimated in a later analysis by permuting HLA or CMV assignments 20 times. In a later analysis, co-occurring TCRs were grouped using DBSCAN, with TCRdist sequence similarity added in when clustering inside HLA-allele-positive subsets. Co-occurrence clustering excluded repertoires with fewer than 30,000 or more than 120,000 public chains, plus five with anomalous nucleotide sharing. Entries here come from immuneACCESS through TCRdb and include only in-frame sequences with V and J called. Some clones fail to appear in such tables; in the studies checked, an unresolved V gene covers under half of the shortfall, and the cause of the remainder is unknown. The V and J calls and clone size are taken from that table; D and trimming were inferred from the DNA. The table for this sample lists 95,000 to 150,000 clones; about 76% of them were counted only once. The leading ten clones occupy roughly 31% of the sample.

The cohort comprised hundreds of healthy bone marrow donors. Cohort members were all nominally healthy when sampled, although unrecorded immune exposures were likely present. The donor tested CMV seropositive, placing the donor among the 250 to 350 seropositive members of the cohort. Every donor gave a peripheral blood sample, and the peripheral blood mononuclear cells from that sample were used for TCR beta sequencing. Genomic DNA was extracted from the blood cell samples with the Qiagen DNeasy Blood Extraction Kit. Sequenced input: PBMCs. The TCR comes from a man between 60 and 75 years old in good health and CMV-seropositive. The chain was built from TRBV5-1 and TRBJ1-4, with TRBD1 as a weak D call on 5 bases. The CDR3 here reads CASSLDSATNEKLFF. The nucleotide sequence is TGCGCCAGCAGCTTAGACAGTGCAACTAATGAAAAACTGTTTTTT. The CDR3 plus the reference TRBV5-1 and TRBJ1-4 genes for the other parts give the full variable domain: KAGVTQTPRYLIKTRGQQVTLSCSPISGHRSVSWYQQTPGQGLQFLFEYFSETQRNKGNFPGRFSGRQFSNSRSEMNVSTLELGDSALYLCASSLDSATNEKLFFGSGTQLSVL.